Here is one T cell receptor beta chain with its context. The clone's antigen remains unknown. No clone much larger than this one lies a single base away; base qualities are absent. These data belong to a study of Ad26.COV2.S vaccination and SARS-CoV-2 variants (dated by TCRdb to the early 2020s). Context from the whole study: Donors in the vaccine arm were drawn from COV1001, a phase I-IIa trial of Ad26.COV2.S in healthy adults that was multicentre, randomized, double-blind and placebo-controlled. Ad26.COV2.S was administered intramuscularly at 5 x 10^10 or 1 x 10^11 viral particles, either as a single shot or as two shots given 56 days apart. The specificity and breadth of SARS-CoV-2-reactive T cell receptors after Ad26.COV2.S vaccination were assessed by TCRbeta repertoire sequencing. The TCR-sequenced set comprised approximately 30 samples: around 20 Ad26.COV2.S vaccine recipients, 5 placebo recipients and 8 SARS-CoV-2 convalescent individuals. Trial participants were randomized into five groups of five: low-dose or high-dose Ad26.COV2.S given once or twice, or placebo on both occasions. Investigators did not know the trial group allocation while performing experiments and assessing outcomes. Overall study outcomes, separate from this receptor: After vaccination, substantial breadth of spike-specific CD8+ and CD4+ T cell responses was reported. Vaccine and placebo recipients had comparable non-spike TCR breadth, which fits with the vaccine containing only spike. The authors noted that the TCR breadth and depth analyses may have underestimated total T cell responses. Compared with placebo recipients, Ad26.COV2.S recipients showed higher spike-specific TCR breadth (P = 0.0014). The study lacked the statistical power to compare responses across vaccine doses or regimens.

Per the publication, the treatment or condition label means: approximately 18 received Ad26.COV2.S at low or high dose, single or two shots; about 5 received placebo; per-sample allocation not given. Repertoires of vaccine and placebo recipients were sequenced from samples taken on day 63 after the first injection. Between 29 July and 7 August 2020, Cohort 1b enrolled 20 to 30 adults aged 18-55 years at one site in Boston, USA. As a vaccine, Ad26.COV2.S was a replication-incompetent adenovirus type 26 vector that expressed a prefusion-stabilized SARS-CoV-2 spike protein derived from the original Wuhan strain. The germline V gene provides CDR1 KGHDR and CDR2 SFDVKD. Relative to germline, V is 5 bases shorter and J is 8 bases shorter, with 14 bases between their ends. Inclusive of the bounding cysteine and phenylalanine, the CDR3 is 13 residues long. The kept DNA is CDR3 alone, 39 bases in frame from the first base.

The immunoSEQ Assay was the method used to sequence TCRbeta CDR3 regions. After extraction, genomic DNA underwent amplification by bias-controlled multiplex PCR, followed by high-throughput sequencing. The paper's processing steps were these. To quantify the absolute abundance of each unique TCRbeta CDR3 region, sequences were collapsed and filtered. T cell fraction was estimated by normalizing TCRbeta template counts to usable DNA, which was measured by amplifying reference genes present in all nucleated cells. Repertoire TCRs were annotated as SARS-CoV-2-specific by exact matching of V gene, CDR3 amino acid sequence and J gene to a known reactive TCR set. MIRA supplied the reference SARS-CoV-2 TCR set, which was filtered for enrichment in COVID-19-positive ImmuneCODE repertoires so that public or cross-reactive TCRs were removed. Drawing on the MIRA antigens, annotated TCRs were analysed further at the level of specific ORF or position within ORF. Breadth was defined as annotated unique rearrangements over total unique productive rearrangements; depth was the summed frequency of those rearrangements. TCR breadth was compared between groups using two-sided Wilcoxon rank-sum tests. TCRdb provides this immuneACCESS table in a form limited to in-frame rearrangements. Some clones are lacking; in checked studies, under half of them reflect an unresolved V gene, and why the rest are absent is not known. V and J calls and clone size are as listed in that table; D and trimming were resolved from the DNA. This sample lists 350,000 to 500,000 clones; about 90% were detected once. The top ten hold roughly 3.9% of the sample.

The chain uses TRBV24-1 and TRBJ1-2; the D gene is unclear. Here the sequenced sample was peripheral blood, taken in a trial of Ad26.COV2.S vaccine versus placebo. The TCR originated in a person aged 18-60 years who received the Ad26.COV2.S COVID-19 vaccine or a placebo. CDR3 reads: CATSASRTGGYTF. The nucleotide sequence is given as TGTGCCACCAGTGCCAGTCGCACGGGGGGCTACACCTTC.